A single sample is the source of the 30 T cell receptor beta chains below, sequenced in a study of identical twins. TCRdb reprocessed the 5' RACE reads via MiXCR and lists one record per CDR3 protein. The sample shows some 1,600,000 distinct CDR3 sequences, roughly a third of them seen only once. Sequencing input: cord blood. The receptor source for this set is a newborn girl in good health.

This clonotype has more than one count but fewer than ten. The chain uses TRBV15 and TRBJ2-7; D possibly corresponds to TRBD2 (6 bases). V lost 0 bases and J lost 1, with 10 bases in between. Per the germline V gene, CDR1 is LNHNV and CDR2 is YYDKDF (reference sequence). CDR3 length: 15 residues. CDR3: CATSREGLSSYEQYF. CDR3 in DNA: TGTGCCACCAGCAGAGAGGGACTTTCTTCCTACGAGCAGTACTTC.

V is TRBV21-1 and J is TRBJ1-1; the table assigns TRBD1, which was not confirmed against the DNA. TRBV21-1 is given as a pseudogene. The CDR3 loop spans 16 amino acids. CDR3 sequence reads: CASSTGQGAHHTEAFF. The CDR3 DNA sequence: TGTGCCAGCAGCACCGGACAGGGGGCTCACCATACTGAAGCTTTCTTT.

The chain couples TRBV9 to TRBJ1-2; tentative D call: TRBD1 (6 bases). CDR1 is SGDLS, CDR2 YYNGEE, per germline. The V and J ends lost 0 bases and 0 bases respectively, with 9 bases between them. CDR3 length equals 15 residues. CDR3 region: CASSVAGGPNYGYTF. The CDR3 nucleotides read TGTGCCAGCAGCGTAGCTGGGGGGCCTAACTATGGCTACACCTTC.

Note on this clonotype: With a much larger clone just one base away, this may be a read error. The gene calls are TRBV20-1 and TRBJ2-1; D is undetermined. Trimming pared 3 bases from V and 6 bases from J, leaving 15 bases between. The CDR3 sequence is 14 residues long. Germline V CDR1 and CDR2: DFQATT, SNEGSKA (reference sequence). DNA of the CDR3: TGCAGTGCTAGGCTAGATTCAGGCTGCAATGAGCAGTTCTTC. Protein product: CSARLDSGCNEQFF.

As to this clonotype: One end of the junction does not line up with germline, which may come from a read error. The chain links TRBV7-8 to TRBJ2-5; D is undetermined. This CDR3 is built from 14 residues. Germline V lookup: CDR1 SGHVS, CDR2 FQNEAQ. In DNA, the CDR3 is TGTACCAGCACCAGAGGACGGATTCAAGAGACCCAGTACTTC. This codes for CTSTRGRIQETQYF.

This clonotype was detected a few times. The rearrangement links TRBV27 to TRBJ2-5, with 12 bases that match TRBD2. CDR1 is MNHEY and CDR2 is SMNVEV in the germline V gene (reference sequence). V was pared by 6 bases and J by 5 bases, with 4 bases of the junction left unmatched. The CDR3 has 14 residues. CDR3 protein: CASRLAGGGETQYF. The CDR3 bases are TGTGCCAGCAGACTAGCGGGGGGTGGTGAGACCCAGTACTTC.

The chain carries TRBV20-1 and TRBJ2-7; D unclear. The J call is in doubt because the DNA end fits TRBJ2-4 better. Germline assignment: CDR1 DFQATT and CDR2 SNEGSKA (reference sequence). The CDR3 consists of 15 residues. CDR3 amino acids: CSARRPSGTKNIQYF. As DNA, the CDR3 is TGCAGTGCTAGGAGGCCTAGTGGAACCAAAAACATTCAGTACTTC.

This clonotype showed up just a few times. This chain joins TRBV20-1 and TRBJ1-1; D is uncertain. CDR1 is DFQATT, CDR2 SNEGSKA, per germline (reference sequence). The ends were cut back, 3 bases at V and 0 bases at J, with 8 bases in the middle. This CDR3 spans 13 amino acids. CDR3 in amino acids: CSASEDLNTEAFF. In nucleotides, the CDR3 is TGCAGTGCTAGTGAAGATTTGAACACTGAAGCTTTCTTT.

This clonotype appeared once. The V and J genes are TRBV27 and TRBJ2-1, with D tentatively TRBD1 (6 bases). CDR3 length equals 13 residues. Per the germline V gene, CDR1 is MNHEY and CDR2 is SMNVEV (reference sequence). V lost 3 bases and J lost 7, with 10 bases in between. CDR3 in amino acids: CASSFYRENEQFF. As DNA, the CDR3 is TGTGCCAGCAGTTTTTACAGGGAGAATGAGCAGTTCTTC.

Concerning this clonotype itself: This may come from a read error, since a much larger clone is one base off. The rearrangement joins TRBV12-3 or TRBV12-4 to TRBJ1-2; 7 nucleotides align to TRBD1. The CDR3 is 12 residues long. CDR3 in DNA: TGTGCCTGCAGGCCAGGGGGCTATGGCTACACCTTC. Its translation is CACRPGGYGYTF.

This chain connects TRBV6-2 or TRBV6-3 to TRBJ2-7; possibly TRBD2 for D (5 bases). The CDR3 covers 13 residues. Trimming shortened V by 5 bases and J by 2 bases, and 10 bases separated the two germline ends. Germline CDR1 MNHEY, CDR2 SVGEGT. The CDR3 loop reads CASSQRDPYEQYF. In DNA form, the CDR3 reads TGTGCCAGCAGTCAGAGGGATCCCTACGAGCAGTACTTC.

This chain uses TRBV7-9 with TRBJ2-7; D remains ambiguous. With the DNA end fitting TRBJ2-5 better, the J assignment may be wrong. This CDR3 is 13 amino acids long. Germline assignment: CDR1 SEHNR and CDR2 FQNEAQ (reference sequence). CDR3 loop: CASERSGRETQYF. DNA of the CDR3: TGTGCCAGCGAGCGTTCTGGCAGGGAGACCCAGTACTTC.

This clonotype appeared a few times. V and J are TRBV27 and TRBJ2-3; unclear D gene. Per germline, CDR1 MNHEY and CDR2 SMNVEV (reference sequence). The CDR3 extends over 15 amino acids. V was cut by 5 bases and J by 2 bases, with 14 bases left in between. The CDR3 sequence is CASSHPGRATDTQYF. Written as DNA, the CDR3 is TGTGCCAGCAGTCACCCTGGAAGGGCCACAGATACGCAGTATTTT.

The rearrangement links TRBV3-1 to TRBJ2-7, with a tentative D call TRBD1 (7 bases). The CDR3 has 17 residues. Between the trimmed V and J ends, which lost 4 bases and 2 bases, there was a span of 21 bases. Per the germline V gene, CDR1 is LGHDT and CDR2 is YNNKEL (reference sequence). The CDR3 loop reads CASSPNRGGLPTYEQYF. The CDR3 nucleotides read TGTGCCAGCAGCCCCAACAGGGGCGGACTACCCACCTACGAGCAGTACTTC.

J is TRBJ2-7 and V is TRBV6-5; a weak D match, TRBD1 (5 bases). With 8 bases removed from V and 1 base from J, the gap between germline ends came to 12 bases. Germline CDR1 is MNHEY and CDR2 is SVGAGI. The CDR3 runs to 13 residues. The DNA of the CDR3 is TGTGCCAGCGGTTCCAGGGATTCCTACGAGCAGTACTTC. Its translation is CASGSRDSYEQYF.

CDR3 sequence (DNA): TGTGCCAGCTCTATTCCGTGGGAGCCCCACAATGAGCAGTTCTTC. Translated, it gives CASSIPWEPHNEQFF. V and J are TRBV12-3 or TRBV12-4 and TRBJ2-1; the D gene is possibly TRBD2 (5 bases). Trimming took 8 bases from V and 5 from J, leaving 19 bases between them. The CDR3 is 15 residues long.

This clonotype has a handful of counts. The chain links TRBV27 to TRBJ1-1; no reliable D call. V was cut by 9 bases and J by 0 bases, with 8 bases left in between. This CDR3 spans 12 amino acids. Germline values: CDR1 MNHEY, CDR2 SMNVEV (reference sequence). The CDR3 here is CARSRVNTEAFF. The CDR3 DNA reads as TGTGCCAGGAGTAGGGTGAACACTGAAGCTTTCTTT.

This clonotype has a handful of counts. This chain joins TRBV5-1 and TRBJ2-1; D uncertain. This CDR3 spans 16 amino acids. Germline CDR1 SGHRS, CDR2 YFSETQ. The V gene lost 1 base and the J gene lost 2 bases, with 13 bases spanning the gap. The CDR3 is CASSLIGPKTYNEQFF. The CDR3 DNA sequence: TGCGCCAGCAGCTTGATAGGGCCGAAAACCTACAATGAGCAGTTCTTC.

The CDR3 is CASKNLWAQPGELFF. Written as DNA, the CDR3 is TGTGCCAGCAAGAATCTTTGGGCCCAACCCGGGGAGCTGTTTTTT. This chain joins TRBV4-2 and TRBJ2-2; D unresolved. This CDR3 comprises 15 residues. Germline-derived CDR1 and CDR2 are LGHNA and YNFKEQ. Trimming cost V 7 bases and J 6 bases, with 18 bases left between them.

A single count supports this clonotype. The V gene is TRBV20-1, the J gene TRBJ1-1; D possibly corresponds to TRBD1 (5 bases). CDR3 size: 15 residues. Germline loops: CDR1 DFQATT, CDR2 SNEGSKA (reference sequence). CDR3 nucleotides: TGCAGCGCTGCCCCAGGGCAGCCCAGGAACACTGAAGCTTTCTTT. It is translated as CSAAPGQPRNTEAFF.

There are a few counts of this clonotype. The chain links TRBV20-1 to TRBJ2-1, with a tentative D call TRBD1 (6 bases). The V gene lost 3 bases and the J gene lost 2 bases, with 11 bases spanning the gap. Per germline, CDR1 DFQATT and CDR2 SNEGSKA (reference sequence). The CDR3 consists of 14 residues. The CDR3 region is CSASRGHTYNEQFF. The CDR3 DNA reads as TGCAGTGCTAGTAGGGGACATACCTACAATGAGCAGTTCTTC.

About this clonotype: One end of the junction varies from germline; a read error may be responsible. The rearrangement links TRBV7-7 to TRBJ2-3, with 7 bases fitting TRBD1. Germline V gene sequence: CDR1 SSHAT, CDR2 FNYEAQ (reference sequence). The CDR3 has 17 residues. The CDR3 reads CANSPIKPGTVRDTQYF. CDR3 DNA sequence: TGTGCCAACAGCCCCATTAAACCAGGGACAGTCCGTGATACGCAGTATTTT. Based on the CDR3 plus reference TRBV7-7 and TRBJ2-3, the full variable domain is GAGVSQSPRYKVTKRGQDVTLRCDPISSHATLYWYQQALGQGPEFLTYFNYEAQPDKSGLPSDRFSAERPEGSISTLTIQRTEQRDSAMYRCANSPIKPGTVRDTQYFGPGTRLTVL.

This clonotype was detected only a few times. This chain connects TRBV5-1 to TRBJ1-4; 9 bases match TRBD1. Germline values: CDR1 SGHRS, CDR2 YFSETQ. V lost 7 bases, J lost 3 bases, and 10 bases stayed unmatched. The CDR3 sequence is 16 residues long. The CDR3 DNA follows: TGCGCCAGCTCGGACAGGGGAGCGGGGCCTAATGAAAAACTGTTTTTT. It specifies CASSDRGAGPNEKLFF.

This clonotype was counted a few times. The chain joins TRBV10-3 to TRBJ1-1; D ambiguous. The V end was cut by 11 bases, the J end by 8 bases, with 24 bases between. Germline CDR1 is ENHRY and CDR2 is SYGVKD. The CDR3 is 14 amino acids. The CDR3 DNA follows: TGTGCCGTAGCCTCGGGCCACGTGAACGACGAAGCTTTCTTT. This codes for CAVASGHVNDEAFF.

The rearrangement joins TRBV9 to TRBJ2-6; 8 bases fit TRBD2. This CDR3 comprises 18 residues. J lost 5 bases, V lost 0 bases, and 10 bases had no gene match. CDR1 is SGDLS and CDR2 is YYNGEE in the germline V gene. CDR3 nucleotides: TGTGCCAGCAGCGTAGCCGGACTAGCTATTGGGAGGGCCAACGTCCTGACTTTC. This translates into CASSVAGLAIGRANVLTF.

This clonotype has at least ten counts. The rearrangement uses TRBV4-1 and TRBJ2-1, with 8 bases matching TRBD2. The trim removed 4 bases at V and 0 bases at J, leaving 5 bases unmatched. This CDR3 is 16 amino acids long. The germline gives CDR1 MGHRA, CDR2 YSYEKL. CDR3 amino acids: CASSPLAGTSYNEQFF. The CDR3 nucleotides read TGCGCCAGCAGCCCCTTAGCGGGGACCTCCTACAATGAGCAGTTCTTC.

In its sample, this clonotype was seen many times. This chain connects TRBV27 to TRBJ2-7, with TRBD1 matching 7 bases. Germline loops: CDR1 MNHEY, CDR2 SMNVEV (reference sequence). The V and J ends lost 3 bases and 2 bases, in that order; junction bases with no gene match: 1. The CDR3 contains 13 residues. The CDR3 DNA follows: TGTGCCAGCAGTTTTCAGGGGGCCTACGAGCAGTACTTC. This codes for CASSFQGAYEQYF.

This clonotype was observed a few times. V and J are TRBV19 and TRBJ1-6, with D possibly being TRBD1 (5 bases). The length of the CDR3 is 13 residues. Trimming left V 8 bases short and J 9 bases short, with 14 bases between. Germline CDR1 reads LNHDA; CDR2 reads SQIVND (reference sequence). CDR3 nucleotide sequence: TGTGCCAGTCACCGGGACCGAAGTTCACCCCTCCACTTT. This encodes CASHRDRSSPLHF.

In its sample, this clonotype was seen a few times. This rearrangement joins TRBV5-1 to TRBJ2-3; 11 bases fit TRBD1. Germline values: CDR1 SGHRS, CDR2 YFSETQ. V was clipped by 0 bases and J by 7 bases; unmatched bases: 7. There are 16 residues in the CDR3. The DNA for the CDR3 is TGCGCCAGCAGCTTGGGAACGGACAGGGGGCGAAATACGCAGTATTTT. It codes for CASSLGTDRGRNTQYF.

This sequence joins TRBV12-3 or TRBV12-4 and TRBJ2-2, with D tentatively TRBD1 (6 bases). The CDR3 spans 15 residues. Trimming left V 5 bases short and J 0 bases short, with 10 bases between. CDR3 loop: CASSRDTTNTGELFF. Written as DNA, the CDR3 is TGTGCCAGCAGTAGGGACACCACGAACACCGGGGAGCTGTTTTTT.